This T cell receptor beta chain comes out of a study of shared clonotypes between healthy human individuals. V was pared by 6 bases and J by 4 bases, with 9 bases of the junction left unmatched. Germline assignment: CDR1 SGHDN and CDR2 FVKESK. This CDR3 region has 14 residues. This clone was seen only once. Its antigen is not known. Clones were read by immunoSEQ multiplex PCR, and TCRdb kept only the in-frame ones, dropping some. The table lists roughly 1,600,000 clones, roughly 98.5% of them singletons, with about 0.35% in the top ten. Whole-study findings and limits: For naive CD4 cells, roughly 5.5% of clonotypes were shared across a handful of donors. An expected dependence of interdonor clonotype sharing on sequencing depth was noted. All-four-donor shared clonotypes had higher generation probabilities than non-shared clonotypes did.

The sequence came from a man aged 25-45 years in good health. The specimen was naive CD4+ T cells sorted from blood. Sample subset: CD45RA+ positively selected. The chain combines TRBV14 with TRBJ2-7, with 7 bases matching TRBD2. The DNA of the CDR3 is TGTGCCAGCAGTCCTAGCGGCCGGGGATACGAGCAGTACTTC. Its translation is CASSPSGRGYEQYF.